This T cell receptor (beta chain) was sequenced for a study of shared clonotypes between healthy human individuals. Study-level information: Participating donors consisted of two women and a few men aged 18 to 49. CD4 naive and CD4 memory each took three plates per donor, while CD8 naive took two and CD8 memory one.

Naive CD45RA+ and memory CD45RA-negative subsets were split from CD4+ cells. The CDR3 has 16 amino acids. CDR1 is LGHNA, CDR2 YSLEER, per germline. The J segment lost 3 bases and the V segment lost 2 bases, leaving 6 bases of the junction unmatched. TCRdb keeps only in-frame clones here, not all; method: immunoSEQ multiplex PCR. The sample lists some 1 million clones, roughly 80% occurring once. This chain uses TRBV4-3 with TRBJ2-1; TRBD1 matches at 8 bases. The TCR originated in a man in his late teens or twenties in good health. The sample comprised memory CD4+ T cells sorted from blood. Subset described: CD45RA-negative fraction. CDR3 residues: CASSQTQGAVYNEQFF. As DNA, the CDR3 is TGCGCCAGCAGCCAAACCCAGGGGGCTGTCTACAATGAGCAGTTCTTC.